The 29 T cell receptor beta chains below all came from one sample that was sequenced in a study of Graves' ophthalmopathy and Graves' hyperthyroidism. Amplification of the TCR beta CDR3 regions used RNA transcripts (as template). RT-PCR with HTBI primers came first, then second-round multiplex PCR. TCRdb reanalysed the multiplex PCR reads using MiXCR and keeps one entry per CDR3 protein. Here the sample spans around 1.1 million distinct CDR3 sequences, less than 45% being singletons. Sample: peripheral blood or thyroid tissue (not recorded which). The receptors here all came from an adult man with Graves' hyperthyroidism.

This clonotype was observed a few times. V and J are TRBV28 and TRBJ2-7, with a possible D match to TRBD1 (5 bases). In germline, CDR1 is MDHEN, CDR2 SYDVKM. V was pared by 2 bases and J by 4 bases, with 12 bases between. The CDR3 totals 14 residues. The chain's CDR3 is CASSLEGERYEQYF. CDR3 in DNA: TGTGCCAGCAGTTTAGAAGGGGAACGGTACGAGCAGTACTTC.

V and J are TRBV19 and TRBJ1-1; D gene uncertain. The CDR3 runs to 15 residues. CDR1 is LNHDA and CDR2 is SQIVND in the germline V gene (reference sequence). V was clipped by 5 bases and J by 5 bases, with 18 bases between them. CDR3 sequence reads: CASSPPRGRLTEAFF. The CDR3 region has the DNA TGTGCCAGTAGTCCCCCCCGAGGACGATTGACTGAAGCTTTCTTT.

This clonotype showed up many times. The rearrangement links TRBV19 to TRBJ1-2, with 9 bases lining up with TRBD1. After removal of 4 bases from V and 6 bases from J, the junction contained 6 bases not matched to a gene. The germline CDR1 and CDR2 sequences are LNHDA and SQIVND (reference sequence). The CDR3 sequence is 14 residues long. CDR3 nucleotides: TGTGCCAGTAGTACCGGACAGGGGTGGAATGGCTACACCTTC. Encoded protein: CASSTGQGWNGYTF.

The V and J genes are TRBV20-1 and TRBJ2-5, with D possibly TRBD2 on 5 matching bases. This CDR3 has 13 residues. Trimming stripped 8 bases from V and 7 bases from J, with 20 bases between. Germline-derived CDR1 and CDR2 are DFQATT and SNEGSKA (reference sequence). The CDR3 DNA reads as TGCAGTTACTCCGAGCTAGCTGGGGTGACCCAGTACTTC. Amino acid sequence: CSYSELAGVTQYF.

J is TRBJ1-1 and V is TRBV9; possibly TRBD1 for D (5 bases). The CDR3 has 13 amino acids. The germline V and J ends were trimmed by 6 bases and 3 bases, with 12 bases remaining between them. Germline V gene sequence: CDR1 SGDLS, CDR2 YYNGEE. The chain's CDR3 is CASTAGGDTEAFF. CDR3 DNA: TGTGCCAGCACCGCCGGGGGGGACACTGAAGCTTTCTTT.

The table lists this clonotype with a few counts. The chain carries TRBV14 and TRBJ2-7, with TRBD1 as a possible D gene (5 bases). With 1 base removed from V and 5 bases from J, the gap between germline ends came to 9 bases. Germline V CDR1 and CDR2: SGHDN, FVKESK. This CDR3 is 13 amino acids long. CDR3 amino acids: CASSQARGNEQYF. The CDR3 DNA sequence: TGTGCCAGCAGCCAAGCTAGGGGCAACGAGCAGTACTTC.

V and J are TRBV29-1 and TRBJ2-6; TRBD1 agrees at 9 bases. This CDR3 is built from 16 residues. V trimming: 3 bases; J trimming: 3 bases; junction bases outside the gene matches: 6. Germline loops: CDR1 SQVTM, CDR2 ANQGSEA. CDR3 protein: CSVEAGQGFGANVLTF. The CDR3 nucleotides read TGCAGCGTTGAGGCGGGACAGGGTTTTGGGGCCAACGTCCTGACTTTC.

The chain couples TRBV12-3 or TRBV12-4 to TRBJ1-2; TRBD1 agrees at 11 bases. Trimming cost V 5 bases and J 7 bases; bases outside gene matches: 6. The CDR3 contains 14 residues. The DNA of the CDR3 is TGTGCCAGCAGTCCCGGGGACAGGGGGGCTGGCTACACCTTC. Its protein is CASSPGDRGAGYTF.

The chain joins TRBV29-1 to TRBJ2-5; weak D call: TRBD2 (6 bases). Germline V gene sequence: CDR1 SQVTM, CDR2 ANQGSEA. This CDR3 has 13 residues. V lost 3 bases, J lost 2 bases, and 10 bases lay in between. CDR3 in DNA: TGCAGCGTTGAGGCCGGGACTCAAGAGACCCAGTACTTC. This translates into CSVEAGTQETQYF.

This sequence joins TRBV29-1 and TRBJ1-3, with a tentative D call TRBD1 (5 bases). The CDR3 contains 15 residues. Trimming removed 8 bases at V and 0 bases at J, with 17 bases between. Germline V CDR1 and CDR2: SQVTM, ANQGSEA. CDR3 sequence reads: CSFSSGRISGNTIYF. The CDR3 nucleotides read TGCAGCTTCTCTTCGGGACGGATCTCTGGAAACACCATATATTTT. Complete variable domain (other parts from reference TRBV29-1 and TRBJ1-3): SAVISQKPSRDICQRGTSLTIQCQVDSQVTMMFWYRQQPGQSLTLIATANQGSEATYESGFVIDKFPISRPNLTFSTLTVSNMSPEDSSIYLCSFSSGRISGNTIYFGEGSWLTVV.

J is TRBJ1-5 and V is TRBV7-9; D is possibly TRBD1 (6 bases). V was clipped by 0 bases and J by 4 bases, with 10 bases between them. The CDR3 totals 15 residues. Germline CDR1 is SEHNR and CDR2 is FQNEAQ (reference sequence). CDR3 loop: CASSLAGHLNQPQHF. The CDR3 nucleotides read TGTGCCAGCAGCTTAGCGGGACATCTGAATCAGCCCCAGCATTTT.

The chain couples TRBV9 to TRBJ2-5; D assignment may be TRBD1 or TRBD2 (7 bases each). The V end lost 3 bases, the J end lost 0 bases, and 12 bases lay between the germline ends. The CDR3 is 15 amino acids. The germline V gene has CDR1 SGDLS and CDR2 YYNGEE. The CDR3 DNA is TGTGCCAGCAGCGCAGGGGGGGGGAACCAAGAGACCCAGTACTTC. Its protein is CASSAGGGNQETQYF.

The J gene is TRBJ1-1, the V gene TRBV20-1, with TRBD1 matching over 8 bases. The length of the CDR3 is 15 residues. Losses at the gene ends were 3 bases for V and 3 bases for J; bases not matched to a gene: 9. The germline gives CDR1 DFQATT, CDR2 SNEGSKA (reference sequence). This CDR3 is CSASRGQGEYTEAFF. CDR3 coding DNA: TGCAGTGCTAGCAGGGGGCAGGGGGAATACACTGAAGCTTTCTTT.

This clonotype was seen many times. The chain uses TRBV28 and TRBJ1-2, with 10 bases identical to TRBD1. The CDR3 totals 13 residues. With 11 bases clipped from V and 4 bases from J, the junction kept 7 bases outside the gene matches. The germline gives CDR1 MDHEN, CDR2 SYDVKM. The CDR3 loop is CAQGQGTSYGYTF. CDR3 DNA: TGTGCCCAGGGACAGGGGACCAGCTATGGCTACACCTTC.

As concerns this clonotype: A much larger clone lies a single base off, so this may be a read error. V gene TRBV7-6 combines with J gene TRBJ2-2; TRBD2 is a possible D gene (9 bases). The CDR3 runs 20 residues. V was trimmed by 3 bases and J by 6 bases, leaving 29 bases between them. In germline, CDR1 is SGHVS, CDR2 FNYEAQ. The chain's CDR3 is CASSFLTGERLAGVSGELFF. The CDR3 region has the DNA TGTGCCAGCAGCTTTCTGACAGGGGAGCGATTAGCGGGAGTTTCCGGGGAGCTGTTTTTT. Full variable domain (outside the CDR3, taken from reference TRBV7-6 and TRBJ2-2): GAGVSQSPRYKVTKRGQDVALRCDPISGHVSLYWYRQALGQGPEFLTYFNYEAQQDKSGLPNDRFSAERPEGSISTLTIQRTEQRDSAMYRCASSFLTGERLAGVSGELFFGEGSRLTVL.

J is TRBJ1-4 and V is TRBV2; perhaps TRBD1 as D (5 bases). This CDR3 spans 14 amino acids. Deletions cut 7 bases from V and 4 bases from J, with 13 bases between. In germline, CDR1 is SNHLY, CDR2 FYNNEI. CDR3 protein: CASKGAGLNEKLFF. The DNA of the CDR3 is TGTGCCAGCAAAGGGGCAGGACTTAATGAAAAACTGTTTTTT.

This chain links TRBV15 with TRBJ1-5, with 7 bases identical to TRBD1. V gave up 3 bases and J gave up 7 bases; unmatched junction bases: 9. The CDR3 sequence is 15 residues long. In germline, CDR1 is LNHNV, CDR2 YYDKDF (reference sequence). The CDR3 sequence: CATSSPRQGGQPQHF. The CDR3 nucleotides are TGTGCCACCAGCAGCCCTCGACAGGGCGGGCAGCCCCAGCATTTT.

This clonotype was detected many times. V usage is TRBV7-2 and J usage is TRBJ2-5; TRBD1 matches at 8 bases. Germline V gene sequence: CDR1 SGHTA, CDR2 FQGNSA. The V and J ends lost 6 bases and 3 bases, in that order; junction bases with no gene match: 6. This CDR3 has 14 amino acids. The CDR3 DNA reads TGTGCCAGCAGGCGCAACAGGGGGGAAGAGACCCAGTACTTC. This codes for CASRRNRGEETQYF.

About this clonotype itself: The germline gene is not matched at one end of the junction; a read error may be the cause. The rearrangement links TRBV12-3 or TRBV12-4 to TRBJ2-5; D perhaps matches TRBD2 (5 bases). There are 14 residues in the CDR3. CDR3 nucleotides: TGTGCCAGCAGTTTGGATTCCGGAGGAGAGACCCGGTACTTC. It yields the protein CASSLDSGGETRYF.

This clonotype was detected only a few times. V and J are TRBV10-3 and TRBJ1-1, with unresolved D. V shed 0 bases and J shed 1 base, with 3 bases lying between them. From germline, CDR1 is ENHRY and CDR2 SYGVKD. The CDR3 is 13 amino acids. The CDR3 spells CAISESKNTEAFF. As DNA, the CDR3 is TGTGCCATCAGTGAGTCGAAGAACACTGAAGCTTTCTTT.

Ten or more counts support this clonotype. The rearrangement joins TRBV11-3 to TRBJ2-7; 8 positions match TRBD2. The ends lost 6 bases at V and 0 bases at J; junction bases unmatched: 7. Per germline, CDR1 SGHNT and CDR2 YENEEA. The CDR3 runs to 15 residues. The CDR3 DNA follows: TGTGCCAGCAGTGCCGGTAGCGGGGCCTCCTACGAGCAGTACTTC. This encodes CASSAGSGASYEQYF.

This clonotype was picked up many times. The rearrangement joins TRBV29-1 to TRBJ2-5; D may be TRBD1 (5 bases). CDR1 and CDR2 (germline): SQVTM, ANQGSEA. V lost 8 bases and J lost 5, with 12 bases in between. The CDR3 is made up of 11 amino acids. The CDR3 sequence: CSFRQMETQYF. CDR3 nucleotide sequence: TGCAGCTTTAGACAGATGGAGACCCAGTACTTC.

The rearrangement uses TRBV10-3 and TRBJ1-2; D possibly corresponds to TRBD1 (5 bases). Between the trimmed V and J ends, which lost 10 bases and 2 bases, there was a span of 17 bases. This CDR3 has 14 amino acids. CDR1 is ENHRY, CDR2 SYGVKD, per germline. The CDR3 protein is CASRTSRANYGYTF. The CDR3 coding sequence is TGTGCCAGCAGAACGTCCAGGGCCAACTATGGCTACACCTTC.

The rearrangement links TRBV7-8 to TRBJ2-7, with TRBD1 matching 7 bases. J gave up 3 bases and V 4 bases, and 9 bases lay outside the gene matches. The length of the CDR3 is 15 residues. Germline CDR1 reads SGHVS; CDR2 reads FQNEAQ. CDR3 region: CASSSPTGRDYEQYF. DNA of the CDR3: TGTGCCAGCAGCTCCCCGACAGGGAGAGACTACGAGCAGTACTTC.

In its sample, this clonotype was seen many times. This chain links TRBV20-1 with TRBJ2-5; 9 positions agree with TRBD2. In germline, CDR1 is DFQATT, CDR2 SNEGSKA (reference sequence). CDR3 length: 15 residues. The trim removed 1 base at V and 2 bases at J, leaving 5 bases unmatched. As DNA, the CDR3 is TGCAGTGCTAGAGTTTCTAGCGGGGCACAAGAGACCCAGTACTTC. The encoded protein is CSARVSSGAQETQYF.

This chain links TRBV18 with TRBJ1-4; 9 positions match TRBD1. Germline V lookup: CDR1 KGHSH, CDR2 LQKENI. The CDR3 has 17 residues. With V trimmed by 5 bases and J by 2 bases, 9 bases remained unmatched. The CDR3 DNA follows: TGTGCCAGCTCAGCCGGGACAGGGATTGTGACTAATGAAAAACTGTTTTTT. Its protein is CASSAGTGIVTNEKLFF.

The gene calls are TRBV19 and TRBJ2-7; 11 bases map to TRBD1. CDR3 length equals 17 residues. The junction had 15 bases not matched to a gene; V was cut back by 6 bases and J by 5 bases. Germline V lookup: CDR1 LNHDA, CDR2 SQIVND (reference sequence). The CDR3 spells CASSTCLNGTGGDEQYF. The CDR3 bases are TGTGCCAGTAGCACCTGCCTAAATGGGACAGGGGGTGACGAGCAGTACTTC.

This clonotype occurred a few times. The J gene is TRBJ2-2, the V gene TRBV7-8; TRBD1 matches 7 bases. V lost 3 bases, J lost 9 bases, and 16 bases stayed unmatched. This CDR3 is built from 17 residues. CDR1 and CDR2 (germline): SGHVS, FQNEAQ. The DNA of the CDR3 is TGTGCCAGCAGCTTCACTGAGACAGGGATGATTCTACGGGAGCTGTTTTTT. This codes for CASSFTETGMILRELFF.

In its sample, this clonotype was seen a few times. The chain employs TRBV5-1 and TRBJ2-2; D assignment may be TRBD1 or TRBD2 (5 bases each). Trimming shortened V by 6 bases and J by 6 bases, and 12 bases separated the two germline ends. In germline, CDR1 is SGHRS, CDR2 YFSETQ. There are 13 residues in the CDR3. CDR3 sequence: CASTGEGSGELFF. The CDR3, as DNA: TGCGCCAGCACCGGCGAGGGGTCCGGGGAGCTGTTTTTT.